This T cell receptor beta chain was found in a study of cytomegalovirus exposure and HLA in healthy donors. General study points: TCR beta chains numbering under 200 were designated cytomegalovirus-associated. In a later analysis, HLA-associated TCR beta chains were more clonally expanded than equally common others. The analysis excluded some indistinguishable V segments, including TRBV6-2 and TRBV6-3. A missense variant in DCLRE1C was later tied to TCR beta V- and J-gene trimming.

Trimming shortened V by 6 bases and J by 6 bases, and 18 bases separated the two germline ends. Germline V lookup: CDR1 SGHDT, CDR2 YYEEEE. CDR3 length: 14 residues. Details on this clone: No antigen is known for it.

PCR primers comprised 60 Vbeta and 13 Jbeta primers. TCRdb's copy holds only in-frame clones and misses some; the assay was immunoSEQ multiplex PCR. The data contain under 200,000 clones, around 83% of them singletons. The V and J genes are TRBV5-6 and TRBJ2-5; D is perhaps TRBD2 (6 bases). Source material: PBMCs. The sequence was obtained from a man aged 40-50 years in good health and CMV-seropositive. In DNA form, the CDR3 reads TGTGCCAGCAACCCGCGGGGCACGAGACAGACCCAGTACTTC. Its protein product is CASNPRGTRQTQYF.